These 24 T cell receptor beta chains were sequenced from one sample in a study of T cell responses to AZD1222 COVID-19 vaccine. Here immunoSEQ multiplex PCR was the method, and the copy in TCRdb shows in-frame clones only, minus some. The sample holds around 150,000 clones, around 89% seen once. The material sequenced was peripheral blood, taken on day 0 of AZD1222 vaccination. The receptors were sampled from an adult in good health.

The chain uses TRBV29-1 and TRBJ1-1, with a weak D call TRBD1 (5 bases). The CDR3 extends over 14 amino acids. With 2 bases removed from V and 4 bases from J, the gap between germline ends came to 14 bases. CDR1 and CDR2 from the germline V gene are SQVTM and ANQGSEA. The CDR3 reads CSVEKTAMGTEAFF. CDR3 nucleotides: TGCAGCGTTGAAAAGACAGCCATGGGCACTGAAGCTTTCTTT.

This chain connects TRBV6-2 or TRBV6-3 to TRBJ1-2, with D uncertain. CDR1 is MNHEY and CDR2 is SVGEGT in the germline V gene. This CDR3 has 16 residues. Trimming left V 5 bases short and J 4 bases short, with 20 bases between. This chain's CDR3 is CASSAWQAIRTYGYTF. As DNA, the CDR3 is TGTGCCAGCAGTGCCTGGCAGGCCATCCGCACCTATGGCTACACCTTC.

This chain joins TRBV14 and TRBJ1-2; D is perhaps TRBD1 (6 bases). Trimming shortened V by 4 bases and J by 4 bases, and 10 bases separated the two germline ends. CDR1 is SGHDN, CDR2 FVKESK, per germline. CDR3 length equals 13 residues. The CDR3 region has the DNA TGTGCCAGCAGCCGAGACAGGTTCTATGGCTACACCTTC. It yields the protein CASSRDRFYGYTF.

V and J are TRBV6-4 and TRBJ1-1; D unclear. The germline V gene encodes CDR1 MRHNA and CDR2 SNTAGT. V lost 4 bases and J lost 1, with 7 bases in between. The CDR3 spans 13 residues. As DNA, the CDR3 is TGTGCCAGCAGTGCCTCTGCGAACACTGAAGCTTTCTTT. This translates into CASSASANTEAFF.

V and J are TRBV28 and TRBJ1-3; D not certain. Trimming removed 7 bases at V and 0 bases at J, with 7 bases between. In germline, CDR1 is MDHEN, CDR2 SYDVKM. The CDR3 is made up of 13 amino acids. CDR3 bases: TGTGCCAGCACCCGTAGCTCTGGAAACACCATATATTTT. Amino acid sequence: CASTRSSGNTIYF.

This clone was observed a few times. The V gene is TRBV5-1, the J gene TRBJ1-6; D possibly corresponds to TRBD1 (5 bases). Germline-derived CDR1 and CDR2 are SGHRS and YFSETQ. The V end was cut by 3 bases, the J end by 7 bases, with 11 bases between. This CDR3 region has 14 residues. This chain's CDR3 is CASSWDPGNSPLHF. CDR3 coding DNA: TGCGCCAGCAGCTGGGACCCAGGCAATTCACCCCTCCACTTT.

The V call is TRBV11-2, the J call TRBJ2-5; D is unresolved. Germline V CDR1 and CDR2: SGHAT, FQNNGV. With 1 base removed from V and 1 base from J, the gap between germline ends came to 10 bases. This CDR3 spans 15 amino acids. CDR3 coding DNA: TGTGCCAGCAGCTTAGCCGGGCCCCGCCAAGAGACCCAGTACTTC. This encodes CASSLAGPRQETQYF. The entire variable domain, with the rest obtained from reference TRBV11-2 and TRBJ2-5, is as follows: EAGVAQSPRYKIIEKRQSVAFWCNPISGHATLYWYQQILGQGPKLLIQFQNNGVVDDSQLPKDRFSAERLKGVDSTLKIQPAKLEDSAVYLCASSLAGPRQETQYFGPGTRLLVL.

The V and J genes are TRBV7-2 and TRBJ1-2; D is uncertain. Germline assignment: CDR1 SGHTA and CDR2 FQGNSA. With 2 bases removed from V and 8 bases from J, the gap between germline ends came to 21 bases. The CDR3 contains 16 residues. CDR3 bases: TGTGCCAGCAGCTTACTGGCCCGGAGGGCCTCTGGGGGCTACACCTTC. Translating gives CASSLLARRASGGYTF.

The chain employs TRBV7-9 and TRBJ1-1; D not certain. Trimming stripped 1 base from V and 7 bases from J, with 10 bases between. CDR1 is SEHNR and CDR2 is FQNEAQ in the germline V gene (reference sequence). The CDR3 has 13 residues. CDR3 protein: CASSLEGGSEAFF. The CDR3 DNA reads TGTGCCAGCAGCTTAGAAGGCGGCAGTGAAGCTTTCTTT.

The rearrangement uses TRBV28 and TRBJ1-1; D not certain. CDR1 is MDHEN and CDR2 is SYDVKM in the germline V gene. This CDR3 comprises 12 residues. Trimming stripped 2 bases from V and 7 bases from J, with 8 bases between. The DNA of the CDR3 is TGTGCCAGCAGTTTAGGCCATAATGAAGCTTTCTTT. Translation gives CASSLGHNEAFF.

The V call is TRBV6-2 or TRBV6-3, the J call TRBJ1-1, with TRBD1 matching 9 bases. This CDR3 region has 14 residues. Trimming at V came to 5 bases and at J to 6 bases, leaving 7 bases not matched to a gene. The germline V gene encodes CDR1 MNHEY and CDR2 SVGEGT. CDR3: CASSRARDRAEAFF. In DNA, the CDR3 is TGTGCCAGCAGTCGCGCACGGGACAGGGCTGAAGCTTTCTTT.

This rearrangement joins TRBV18 to TRBJ1-5; D gene unclear. The CDR3 is 16 residues long. V lost 4 bases to trimming and J lost 7 bases, with 20 bases between them. Germline V gene sequence: CDR1 KGHSH, CDR2 LQKENI. CDR3 loop: CASSLGNGVLQQPQHF. The CDR3 nucleotides read TGTGCCAGCTCACTCGGCAACGGGGTTCTACAGCAGCCCCAGCATTTT. Full variable domain (rest looked up from reference TRBV18 and TRBJ1-5): NAGVMQNPRHLVRRRGQEARLRCSPMKGHSHVYWYRQLPEEGLKFMVYLQKENIIDESGMPKERFSAEFPKEGPSILRIQQVVRGDSAAYFCASSLGNGVLQQPQHFGDGTRLSIL.

The gene calls are TRBV7-5 and TRBJ1-1; the D call in the table, TRBD1, was not verified against the DNA. TRBV7-5 is a known pseudogene. The CDR3 extends over 15 amino acids. The DNA for the CDR3 is TGTGCCAGAAGCTCCTGCCGGACAGCGAACACTGAAGCTTTCTTT. Translating gives CARSSCRTANTEAFF.

This sequence joins TRBV14 and TRBJ2-3; D is undetermined. Trimming cost V 1 base and J 2 bases, with 7 bases left between them. This CDR3 spans 14 amino acids. Germline V gene lookup returns CDR1 SGHDN and CDR2 FVKESK. The CDR3 sequence is CASSQVVLTDTQYF. The CDR3 DNA is TGTGCCAGCAGCCAAGTAGTTCTCACAGATACGCAGTATTTT.

The rearrangement uses TRBV30 and TRBJ1-6, with 10 bases that match TRBD1. The CDR3 spans 15 residues. CDR1 is GTSNPN and CDR2 is SVGIG in the germline V gene (reference sequence). V dropped 0 bases and J dropped 6; count of bases not matched to a gene: 2. Written as DNA, the CDR3 is TGTGCCTGGAGTGTCCGGGACAGGGGTAATTCACCCCTCCACTTT. It translates to CAWSVRDRGNSPLHF. The variable domain in full, completed from reference TRBV30 and TRBJ1-6, reads SQTIHQWPATLVQPVGSPLSLECTVEGTSNPNLYWYRQAAGRGLQLLFYSVGIGQISSEVPQNLSASRPQDRQFILSSKKLLLSDSGFYLCAWSVRDRGNSPLHFGNGTRLTVT.

This clone was detected a few times. V gene TRBV28 combines with J gene TRBJ2-1, with 9 nucleotides matching TRBD2. The ends lost 7 bases at V and 0 bases at J; junction bases unmatched: 10. This CDR3 spans 17 amino acids. CDR1 and CDR2 (germline): MDHEN, SYDVKM. The CDR3 DNA follows: TGTGCCAGCACCTCTTCCGGGACTAGCAACTCCTACAATGAGCAGTTCTTC. As protein: CASTSSGTSNSYNEQFF.

J is TRBJ2-1 and V is TRBV18, with D possibly matching TRBD2 (7 bases). This CDR3 comprises 19 residues. With 1 base removed from V and 5 bases from J, the gap between germline ends came to 24 bases. Germline V gene sequence: CDR1 KGHSH, CDR2 LQKENI. CDR3 amino acids: CASSPHGPSRGRANNEQFF. As DNA, the CDR3 is TGTGCCAGCTCACCACATGGCCCCTCGAGGGGGAGGGCCAACAATGAGCAGTTCTTC. Full variable domain (rest looked up from reference TRBV18 and TRBJ2-1): NAGVMQNPRHLVRRRGQEARLRCSPMKGHSHVYWYRQLPEEGLKFMVYLQKENIIDESGMPKERFSAEFPKEGPSILRIQQVVRGDSAAYFCASSPHGPSRGRANNEQFFGPGTRLTVL.

This clone has more than one count but fewer than ten. The chain links TRBV18 to TRBJ2-3, with 11 nucleotides matching TRBD2. Germline CDR1 is KGHSH and CDR2 is LQKENI. Trimming cost V 3 bases and J 3 bases; bases outside gene matches: 14. This CDR3 has 19 amino acids. This CDR3 reads CASSPLGSGRARSTDTQYF. For the CDR3, the DNA is TGTGCCAGCTCACCTCTTGGTAGCGGGAGGGCCAGGAGTACAGATACGCAGTATTTT.

The V call is TRBV30, the J call TRBJ2-3, with D tentatively TRBD2 (6 bases). The CDR3 has 16 residues. With 0 bases removed from V and 3 bases from J, the gap between germline ends came to 16 bases. CDR1 is GTSNPN and CDR2 is SVGIG in the germline V gene (reference sequence). CDR3 sequence reads: CAWSVKRREPTDTQYF. CDR3 nucleotide sequence: TGTGCCTGGAGTGTAAAGAGGCGGGAACCAACAGATACGCAGTATTTT. The whole variable domain, filled in from reference TRBV30 and TRBJ2-3, reads SQTIHQWPATLVQPVGSPLSLECTVEGTSNPNLYWYRQAAGRGLQLLFYSVGIGQISSEVPQNLSASRPQDRQFILSSKKLLLSDSGFYLCAWSVKRREPTDTQYFGPGTRLTVL.

This rearrangement joins TRBV19 to TRBJ1-4, with 10 bases matching TRBD1. Unmatched junction bases numbered 9, after V lost 5 bases and J lost 3 bases. The CDR3 sequence is 17 residues long. The germline CDR1 and CDR2 sequences are LNHDA and SQIVND (reference sequence). CDR3 sequence reads: CASSLGRQGASNEKLFF. In nucleotides, the CDR3 is TGTGCCAGTAGTCTGGGGAGACAGGGGGCTTCTAATGAAAAACTGTTTTTT.

The CDR3 spells CASSHGSRNIEQFF. CDR3 coding DNA: TGTGCCAGCAGCCATGGGTCCCGGAATATCGAGCAGTTCTTC. This chain uses TRBV3-1 (or the pseudogene TRBV3-2) with TRBJ2-1, with no clear D. Looked up from germline, CDR1 is LGHDT and CDR2 is YNNKEL (reference sequence). V lost 3 bases and J 10 bases, leaving 16 bases between the germline ends. This CDR3 contains 14 residues.

This chain links TRBV28 with TRBJ1-6, with D uncertain. Germline CDR1 is MDHEN and CDR2 is SYDVKM. The CDR3 length is 12 residues. Trimming cost V 5 bases and J 8 bases, with 7 bases left between them. CDR3 coding DNA: TGTGCCAGCAGTCCCGCTGATTCACCCCTCCACTTT. Translation: CASSPADSPLHF.

The V and J genes are TRBV9 and TRBJ1-1; D is unclear. This CDR3 is 11 amino acids long. The V end was cut by 6 bases, the J end by 6 bases, with 9 bases between. CDR1 is SGDLS, CDR2 YYNGEE, per germline. CDR3 nucleotides: TGTGCCAGCACGCCGGTGGCTGAAGCTTTCTTT. Amino acid sequence: CASTPVAEAFF.

This clone appeared a single time. The chain has TRBV19 and TRBJ2-1; 8 nucleotides align to TRBD2. Germline V lookup: CDR1 LNHDA, CDR2 SQIVND (reference sequence). The CDR3 runs 18 residues. Trimming took 4 bases from V and 0 from J; bases not matched to a gene: 11. CDR3 sequence: CASSRGSGTSSSYNEQFF. The CDR3 bases are TGTGCCAGTAGTAGAGGTAGCGGGACTTCGAGCTCCTACAATGAGCAGTTCTTC.